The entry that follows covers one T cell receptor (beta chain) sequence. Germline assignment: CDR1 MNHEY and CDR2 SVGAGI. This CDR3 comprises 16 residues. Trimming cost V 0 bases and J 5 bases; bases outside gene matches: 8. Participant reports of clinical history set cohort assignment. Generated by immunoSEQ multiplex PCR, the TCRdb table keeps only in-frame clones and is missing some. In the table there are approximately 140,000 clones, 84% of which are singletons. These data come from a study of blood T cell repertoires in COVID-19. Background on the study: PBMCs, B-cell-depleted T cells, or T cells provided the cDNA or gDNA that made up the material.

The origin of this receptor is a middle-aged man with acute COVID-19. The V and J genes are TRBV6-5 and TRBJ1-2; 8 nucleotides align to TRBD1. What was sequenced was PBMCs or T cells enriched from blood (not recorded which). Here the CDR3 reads CASSYSSETGVYGYTF. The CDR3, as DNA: TGTGCCAGCAGTTACTCGAGTGAGACAGGGGTTTATGGCTACACCTTC.